Shown below are 5 T cell receptor beta chains from a single sample sequenced in a study of T cell responses to AZD1222 COVID-19 vaccine. Some clones are missing from TCRdb's copy, which holds only in-frame ones; the method was immunoSEQ multiplex PCR. The table lists about 70,000 clones, roughly 89% of them singletons. Here the sequenced sample was peripheral blood, taken on day 0 of AZD1222 vaccination. These receptors all stem from an adult in good health.

This clone was counted between two and nine times. The chain couples TRBV20-1 to TRBJ1-5, with D tentatively TRBD1 (6 bases). The CDR3 loop spans 13 amino acids. Between the trimmed V and J ends, which lost 3 bases and 6 bases, there was a span of 12 bases. Germline CDR1 DFQATT, CDR2 SNEGSKA (reference sequence). CDR3 coding DNA: TGCAGTGCTAGTGACGGGGGGCCTCAGCCCCAGCATTTT. Translated: CSASDGGPQPQHF.

This sequence joins TRBV25-1 and TRBJ1-2, with a possible D match to TRBD1 (6 bases). The germline CDR1 and CDR2 sequences are MGHDK and SYGVNS. CDR3 length: 14 residues. V dropped 4 bases and J dropped 4 bases, with 13 bases sitting between them. The CDR3 region has the DNA TGTGCCAGCAGTGGACAGACAGGCGTCTATGGCTACACCTTC. Translation gives CASSGQTGVYGYTF.

The chain employs TRBV19 and TRBJ2-7; no definite D call. V shed 1 base and J shed 3 bases, with 7 bases lying between them. CDR1 is LNHDA and CDR2 is SQIVND in the germline V gene (reference sequence). This CDR3 spans 13 amino acids. The CDR3 loop is CASSIGTDYEQYF. The DNA of the CDR3 is TGTGCCAGTAGTATAGGGACGGACTACGAGCAGTACTTC.

The chain links TRBV6-2 or TRBV6-3 to TRBJ2-1, with 15 bases identical to TRBD2. This CDR3 contains 19 residues. The V gene end was trimmed by 6 bases and the J gene end by 1 base; junction bases not matched to a gene: 10. Germline lookup yields CDR1 MNHEY and CDR2 SVGEGT. The CDR3 spells CASSWTSGGATRSYNEQFF. The CDR3 DNA is TGTGCCAGCAGCTGGACTAGCGGGGGGGCAACTCGGTCCTACAATGAGCAGTTCTTC.

This sequence joins TRBV12-3 or TRBV12-4 and TRBJ1-1; a weak D match, TRBD1 (6 bases). This CDR3 has 13 amino acids. The V and J ends lost 5 bases and 3 bases respectively, with 10 bases between them. CDR3 loop: CASSPGHDTEAFF. CDR3 nucleotides: TGTGCCAGCAGTCCGGGACACGACACTGAAGCTTTCTTT.